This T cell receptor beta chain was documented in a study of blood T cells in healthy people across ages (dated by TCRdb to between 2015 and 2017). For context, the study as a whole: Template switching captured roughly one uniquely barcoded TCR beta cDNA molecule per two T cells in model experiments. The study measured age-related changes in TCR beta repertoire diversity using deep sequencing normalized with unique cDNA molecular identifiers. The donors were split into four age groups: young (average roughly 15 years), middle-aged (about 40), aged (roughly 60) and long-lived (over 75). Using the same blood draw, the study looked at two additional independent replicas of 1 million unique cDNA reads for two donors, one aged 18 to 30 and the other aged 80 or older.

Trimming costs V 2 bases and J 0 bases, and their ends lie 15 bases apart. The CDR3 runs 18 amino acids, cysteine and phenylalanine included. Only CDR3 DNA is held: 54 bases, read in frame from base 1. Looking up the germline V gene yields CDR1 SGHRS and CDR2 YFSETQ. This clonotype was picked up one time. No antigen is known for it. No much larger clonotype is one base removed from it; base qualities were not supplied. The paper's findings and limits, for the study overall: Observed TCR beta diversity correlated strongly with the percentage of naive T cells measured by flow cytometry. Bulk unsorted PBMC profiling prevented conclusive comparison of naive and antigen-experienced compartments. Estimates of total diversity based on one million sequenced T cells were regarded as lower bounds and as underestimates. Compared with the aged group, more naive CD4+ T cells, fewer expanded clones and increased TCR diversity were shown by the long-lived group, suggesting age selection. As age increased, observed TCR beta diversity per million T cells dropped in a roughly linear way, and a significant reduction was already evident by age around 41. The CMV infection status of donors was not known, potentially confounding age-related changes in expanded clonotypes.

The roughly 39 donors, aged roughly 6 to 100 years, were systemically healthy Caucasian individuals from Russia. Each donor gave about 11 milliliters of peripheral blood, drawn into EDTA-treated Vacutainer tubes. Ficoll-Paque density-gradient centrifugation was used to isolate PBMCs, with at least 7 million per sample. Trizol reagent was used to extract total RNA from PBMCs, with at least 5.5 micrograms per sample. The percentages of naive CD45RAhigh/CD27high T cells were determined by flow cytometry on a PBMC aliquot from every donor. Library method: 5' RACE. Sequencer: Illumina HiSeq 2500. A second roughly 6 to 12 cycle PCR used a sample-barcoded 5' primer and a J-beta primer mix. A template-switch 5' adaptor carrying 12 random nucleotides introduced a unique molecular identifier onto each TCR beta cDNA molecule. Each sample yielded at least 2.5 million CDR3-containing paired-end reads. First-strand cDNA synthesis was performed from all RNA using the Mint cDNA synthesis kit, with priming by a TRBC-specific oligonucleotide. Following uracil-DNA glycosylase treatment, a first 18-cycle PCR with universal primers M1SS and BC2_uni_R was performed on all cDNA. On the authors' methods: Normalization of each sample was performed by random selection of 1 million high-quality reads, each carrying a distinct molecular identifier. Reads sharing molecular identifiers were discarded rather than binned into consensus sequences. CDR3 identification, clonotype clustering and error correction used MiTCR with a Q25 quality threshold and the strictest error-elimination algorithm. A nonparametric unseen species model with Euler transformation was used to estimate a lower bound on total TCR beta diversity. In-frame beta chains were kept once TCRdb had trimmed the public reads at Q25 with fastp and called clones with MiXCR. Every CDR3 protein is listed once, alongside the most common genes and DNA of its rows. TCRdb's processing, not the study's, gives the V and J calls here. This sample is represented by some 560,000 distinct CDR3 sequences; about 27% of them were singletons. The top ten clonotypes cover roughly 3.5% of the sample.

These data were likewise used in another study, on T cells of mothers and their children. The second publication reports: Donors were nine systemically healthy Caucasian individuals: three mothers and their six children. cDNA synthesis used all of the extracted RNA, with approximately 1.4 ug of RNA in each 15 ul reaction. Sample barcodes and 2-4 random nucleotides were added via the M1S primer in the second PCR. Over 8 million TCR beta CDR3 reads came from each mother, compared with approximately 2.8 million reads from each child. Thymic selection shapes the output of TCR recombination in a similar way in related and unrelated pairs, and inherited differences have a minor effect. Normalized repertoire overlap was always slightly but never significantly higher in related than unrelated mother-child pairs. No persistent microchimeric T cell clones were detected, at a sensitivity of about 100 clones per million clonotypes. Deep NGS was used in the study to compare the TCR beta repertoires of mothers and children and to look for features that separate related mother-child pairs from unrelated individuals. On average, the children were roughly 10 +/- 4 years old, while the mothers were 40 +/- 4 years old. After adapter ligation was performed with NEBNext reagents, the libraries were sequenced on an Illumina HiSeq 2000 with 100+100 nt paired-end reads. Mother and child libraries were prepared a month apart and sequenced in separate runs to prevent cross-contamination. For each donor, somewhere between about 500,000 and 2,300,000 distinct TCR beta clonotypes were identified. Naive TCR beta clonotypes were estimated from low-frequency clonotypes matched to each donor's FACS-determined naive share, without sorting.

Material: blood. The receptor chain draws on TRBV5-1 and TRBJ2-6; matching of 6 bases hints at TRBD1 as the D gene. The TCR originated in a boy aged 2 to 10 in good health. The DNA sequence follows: TGCGCCAGCAGCTTCATCAGAGGGGGATTCTCTGGGGCCAACGTCCTGACTTTC. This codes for CASSFIRGGFSGANVLTF.